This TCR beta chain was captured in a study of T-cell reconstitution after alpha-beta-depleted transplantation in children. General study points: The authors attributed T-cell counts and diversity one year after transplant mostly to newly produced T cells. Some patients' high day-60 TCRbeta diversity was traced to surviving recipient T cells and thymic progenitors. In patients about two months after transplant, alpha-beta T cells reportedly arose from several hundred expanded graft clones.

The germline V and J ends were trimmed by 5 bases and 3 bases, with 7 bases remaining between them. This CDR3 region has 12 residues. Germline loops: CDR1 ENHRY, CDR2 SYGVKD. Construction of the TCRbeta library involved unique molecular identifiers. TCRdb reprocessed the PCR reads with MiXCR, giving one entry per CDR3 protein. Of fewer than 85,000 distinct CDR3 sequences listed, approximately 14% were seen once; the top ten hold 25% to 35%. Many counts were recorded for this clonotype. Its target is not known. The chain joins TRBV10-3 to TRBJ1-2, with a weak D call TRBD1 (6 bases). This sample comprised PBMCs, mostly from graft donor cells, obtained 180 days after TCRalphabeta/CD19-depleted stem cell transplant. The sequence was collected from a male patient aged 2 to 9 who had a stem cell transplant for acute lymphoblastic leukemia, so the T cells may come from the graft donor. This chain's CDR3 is CAISRQDYGYTF. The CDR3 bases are TGTGCCATCAGTAGACAGGACTATGGCTACACCTTC.